Reported below is one T cell receptor (beta chain). This clone's antigen is unknown. Per-base qualities were not stored, and no clone one base away is much larger. The donors were healthy, HIV-negative adults with no recently reported acute infections or vaccinations. Every donor was a Caucasian adult residing in Nashville, Tennessee, USA. For unsorted samples, some 90 million PBMCs were counted, and genomic DNA was extracted using the QIAamp DNA Blood Mini kit. Blood was collected by leukapheresis, and PBMCs were isolated by Ficoll-Histopaque density gradient centrifugation and then cryopreserved in liquid nitrogen vapor phase. This specimen comes from a study of shared clonotypes between healthy human individuals (TCRdb year 2020). Some background on the complete study: Three men and a couple of women, aged 18 to 49 years, made up the cohort. Each donor's leukapheresis produced roughly between about 0.8 and 8.9 billion PBMCs. To increase sequencing depth and limit assay-specific biases, different laboratories used diverse techniques to prepare libraries and sequence TCR repertoires. The study deeply sequenced blood TCR repertoires of five healthy adults to estimate repertoire size and the extent of clonotype sharing between individuals. Here is what the overall study found, with its caveats: Based on pairwise subsampling, the degree of clonotype sharing among donors was expected to be affected by sequencing depth. Sampling was restricted to blood, and TCR repertoires in tissue are likely to differ from TCR repertoires in blood. The genetic and exposure-history diversity represented was limited by the small number of donors.

Using the deep immunoSEQ assay, TCR CDR3 regions were amplified from genomic DNA by multiplex PCR. Genomic DNA extracted from each cell subset was distributed evenly over all wells of several immunoSEQ 96-well plates, and each plate served as one replicate. For unsorted PBMC, each replicate PCR was loaded with about 280 ng genomic DNA, equivalent to some 27,000 T cell genomes. Genomic DNA from unsorted PBMC was sequenced over ten immunoSEQ deep assay plates. Purified libraries were measured with a Qubit 3.0 fluorometer, size-checked on a Bioanalyzer 2100, and measured again with the KAPA Library Quantification kit. Every immunoSEQ 96-well plate was sequenced on a separate single-read 150-cycle Illumina NextSeq 550 flow cell. Turning to the authors' computational methods: Because the immunoSEQ output included only junctional sequences and no quality scores, the filtering could not be the same as the filtering used for full-length reads. Sequences were annotated with PyIR, a Python wrapper for IgBLAST v1.9, using IMGT germline references to assign V/J genes and CDR3. Any read was removed if the V/J assignment was weak (E-value above 1e-6), the CDR3 was missing, or the read contained stop codons, out-of-frame junctions, or ambiguous translated residues. A V3J clonotype was defined by an identical inferred V gene, J gene, and CDR3 amino acid sequence. Percentage overlap between repertoires was computed as shared unique clonotypes divided by the size of the smaller repertoire. Three approaches were used to assess repertoire richness: RTK rarefaction, the Chao1 estimator, and Recon v2.1 estimates of unobserved clonotypes. TCRdb provides this immuneACCESS table in a form limited to in-frame rearrangements. Some clones are lacking; in checked studies, under half of them reflect an unresolved V gene, and why the rest are absent is not known. D and trimming were read from the DNA, whereas the V and J calls and clone size are those reported in that table. A total of about 490,000 clones appear in this sample, around 79% of them only once. Jointly, the top ten make up around 12% of the sample.

The germline V gene encodes CDR1 SGHNT and CDR2 YENEEA. At the junction V is shortened by 5 bases and J by 1 base; bases outside the gene matches: 7. The CDR3 runs 15 amino acids, cysteine and phenylalanine included. Just CDR3 DNA is preserved here, 45 bases in frame from base 1. The rearrangement joined TRBV11-3 to TRBJ2-5, with 7 bases in between that match TRBD1. Material: PBMCs. The clonotype comes from a woman aged 35 to 49 in good health. Some clones in this sample may be carry-over from other donors' samples. The DNA sequence follows: TGTGCCAGCAGCCCGGGACAGAAAGTCCAAGAGACCCAGTACTTC. This is translated as CASSPGQKVQETQYF.